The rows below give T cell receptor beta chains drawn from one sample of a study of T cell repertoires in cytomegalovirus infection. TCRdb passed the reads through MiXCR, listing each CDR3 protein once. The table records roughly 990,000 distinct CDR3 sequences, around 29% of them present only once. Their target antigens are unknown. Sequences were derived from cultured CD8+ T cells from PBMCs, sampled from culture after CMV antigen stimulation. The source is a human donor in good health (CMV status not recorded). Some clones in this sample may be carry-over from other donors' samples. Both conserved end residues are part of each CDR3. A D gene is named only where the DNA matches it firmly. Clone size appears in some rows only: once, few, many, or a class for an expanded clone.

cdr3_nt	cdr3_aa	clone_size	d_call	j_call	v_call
TGTGCCAGCAGTGGGACACCTTTCACAGATACGCAGTATTTT	CASSGTPFTDTQYF	.	.	TRBJ2-3	TRBV6-2/TRBV6-3
TGTGCCAGTAGTATCTTTCTCAGCACCGGGGAGCTGTTTTTT	CASSIFLSTGELFF	.	.	TRBJ2-2	TRBV19
TGTGCCAGTAGTATTGCGGGCTCGACTCAGCCCCAGCATTTT	CASSIAGSTQPQHF	.	.	TRBJ1-5	TRBV19
TGTGCCAGCAGCCATCGTGGCAGGCAAGAGCAGTTCTTC	CASSHRGRQEQFF	.	.	TRBJ2-1	TRBV7-9
TGTGCCAGCTGCTTAGCCACGCGGGGGGGCCGGAACAATGAGCAGTTCTTC	CASCLATRGGRNNEQFF	.	TRBD2	TRBJ2-1	TRBV7-9
TGTGCCAGCAGCCAACTCCTCCAAGAGACCCAGTACTTC	CASSQLLQETQYF	few	.	TRBJ2-5	TRBV14
TGTGCCAGCAGTTCCGAGACAGGGACTTTCTACGAGCAGTACTTC	CASSSETGTFYEQYF	.	.	TRBJ2-7	TRBV27
TGTGCCAGCAGCTTGAGCCGGAGGAGTAATTCACCCCTCCACTTT	CASSLSRRSNSPLHF	few	.	TRBJ1-6	TRBV5-4
TGTGCCAGCAGCTTAGAGTTCGCTTCCTACAATGAGCAGTTCTTC	CASSLEFASYNEQFF	.	.	TRBJ2-1	TRBV7-2
TGTGCCAGCAGCCTCGAGGGAGGTGCCAATCAGCCCCAGCATTTT	CASSLEGGANQPQHF	.	.	TRBJ1-5	TRBV4-1
TGCGCCAGCAGCCTGTCGCCGGGACTAGCGGGGGAGACCACAGATACGCAGTATTTT	CASSLSPGLAGETTDTQYF	few	TRBD2	TRBJ2-3	TRBV4-1
TGTGCCAGCAGCTTAAGGGACGGAATCTACAATGAGCAGTTCTTC	CASSLRDGIYNEQFF	.	.	TRBJ2-1	TRBV7-8
TGTGCCAGCAGTTTATTCGGCAGAACTTTCAATCAGCCCCAGCATTTT	CASSLFGRTFNQPQHF	.	.	TRBJ1-5	TRBV28